This T cell receptor beta chain was found in a study of OX40 agonist ivuxolimab in advanced cancers. Germline V CDR1 and CDR2: MDHEN, SYDVKM. V was pared by 2 bases and J by 5 bases, with 16 bases between. This CDR3 region has 15 residues. The assay was immunoSEQ multiplex PCR, and TCRdb's table has in-frame clones only and misses some. The sample yields about 23,000 clones, about 77% seen once. The chain is built from TRBV28 and TRBJ2-7, with D possibly TRBD2 on 5 matching bases. The receptor comes from an adult with an advanced solid tumor such as melanoma, head and neck, liver or kidney cancer. Sequenced here: CD4+ or CD8+ T cells sorted from blood, sampled in a trial of the OX40 agonist ivuxolimab. The CDR3 DNA is TGTGCCAGCAGTTTACCCGGATTGAGGGAAAACGAGCAGTACTTC. The encoded protein is CASSLPGLRENEQYF.